This T cell receptor beta chain was identified during a study of blood T cell repertoires in COVID-19. About the study: PBMCs, B-cell-depleted T cells, or T cells were the source of the cDNA or gDNA that made up the material.

The CDR3 loop spans 14 amino acids. The J segment lost 9 bases and the V segment lost 6 bases, leaving 8 bases of the junction unmatched. Germline CDR1 MNHEY, CDR2 SMNVEV (reference sequence). As originally analysed: Estimates of nucleated cell counts were drawn from the amplification of reference gene primers. Using immunoSEQ multiplex PCR, the repertoire was profiled, and TCRdb retains in-frame clones only, with some absent. Clonal size and the V and J genes are those of that table, whereas D and trimming came from the DNA. The sample includes roughly 61,000 clones, 73% of them seen just once. This sequence was found in a woman aged 65 to 85 with acute or convalescent COVID-19. The specimen was peripheral blood. V usage is TRBV27 and J usage is TRBJ1-6; 7 bases line up with TRBD1. CDR3 DNA: TGTGCCAGCAGACTCGACAGGGTACGTTCACCCCTCCACTTT. Translated: CASRLDRVRSPLHF.